This TCR beta chain was profiled in a study of technical replicates of blood from a few donors. The germline V gene has CDR1 SGDLS and CDR2 YYNGEE. The CDR3 is 15 residues long. The V gene end was trimmed by 0 bases and the J gene end by 5 bases; junction bases not matched to a gene: 7. Assay: immunoSEQ multiplex PCR; the TCRdb copy retains only in-frame clones and omits some. In the table there are roughly 76,000 clones, 65% to 90% of which are singletons. Sequencing was performed on PBMCs. This chain links TRBV9 with TRBJ2-5, with 7 nucleotides matching TRBD2. The sequence was obtained from a human donor in good health. Some clones in this sample may be carry-over from other donors' samples. CDR3 residues: CASSVAGGGMETQYF. DNA for the CDR3: TGTGCCAGCAGCGTAGCTGGGGGAGGGATGGAGACCCAGTACTTC. Combining the CDR3 with reference TRBV9 and TRBJ2-5 gives the whole variable domain DSGVTQTPKHLITATGQRVTLRCSPRSGDLSVYWYQQSLDQGLQFLIQYYNGEERAKGNILERFSAQQFPDLHSELNLSSLELGDSALYFCASSVAGGGMETQYFGPGTRLLVL.